These 13 T cell receptor beta chains originate from one sample sequenced in a study of OX40 agonist ivuxolimab in advanced cancers. Assay used: immunoSEQ multiplex PCR; TCRdb lists only in-frame clones, some missing. The sample shows about 59,000 clones, about 90% of them seen only once. Here the sequenced sample was CD4+ or CD8+ T cells sorted from blood, taken in a trial of the OX40 agonist ivuxolimab. These receptors originate from an adult with an advanced solid tumor such as melanoma, head and neck, liver or kidney cancer.

This clone appeared once. This chain links TRBV7-9 with TRBJ1-2; perhaps TRBD1 as D (5 bases). The CDR3 has 15 residues. The germline V gene encodes CDR1 SEHNR and CDR2 FQNEAQ (reference sequence). The V end was cut by 6 bases, the J end by 0 bases, with 14 bases between. CDR3 DNA sequence: TGTGCCAGCAGACGAAACCAGGGAGCTAACTATGGCTACACCTTC. Protein: CASRRNQGANYGYTF.

The rearrangement joins TRBV23-1 to TRBJ1-5; 7 bases map to TRBD1. TRBV23-1 is designated an ORF whose function remains uncertain. The CDR3 is made up of 16 amino acids. Trimming took 5 bases from V and 5 from J; bases not matched to a gene: 12. CDR3 sequence reads: CASSNPRQGGDQPQHF. CDR3 coding DNA: TGCGCCAGCAGTAACCCTCGCCAGGGGGGGGATCAGCCCCAGCATTTT.

This chain joins TRBV20-1 and TRBJ2-7; D is undetermined. V lost 3 bases and J lost 5, with 8 bases in between. The length of the CDR3 is 11 residues. The V gene's germline CDR1 is DFQATT and CDR2 SNEGSKA (reference sequence). The CDR3 loop reads CSASTANEQYF. CDR3 sequence (DNA): TGCAGTGCTAGTACAGCTAACGAGCAGTACTTC.

V usage is TRBV23-1 and J usage is TRBJ2-1, with 10 bases matching TRBD2. TRBV23-1 is identified as an open reading frame with a role that is uncertain. Losses at the gene ends were 0 bases for V and 9 bases for J; bases not matched to a gene: 8. The CDR3 contains 16 residues. CDR3 DNA sequence: TGCGCCAGCAGTCAATCCGAAGCGGGGGGGCCGACTGAGCAGTTCTTC. It translates to CASSQSEAGGPTEQFF.

The rearrangement links TRBV10-3 to TRBJ2-2; D not certain. The germline V and J ends were trimmed by 8 bases and 2 bases, with 12 bases remaining between them. The CDR3 spans 14 residues. CDR1 is ENHRY, CDR2 SYGVKD, per germline. CDR3 in DNA: TGTGCCATCCAGGCGTCGAGCAACACCGGGGAGCTGTTTTTT. It is translated as CAIQASSNTGELFF.

CDR3 sequence (DNA): TGCGCCAGCAGCTTGGACAGGGGACTCAGTTCTGAAGCTTTCTTT. It is translated as CASSLDRGLSSEAFF. The chain couples TRBV5-1 to TRBJ1-1; TRBD1 matches at 7 bases. The CDR3 consists of 15 residues. Trimming removed 0 bases from V and 6 bases from J; junction bases left unmatched: 8. The germline gives CDR1 SGHRS, CDR2 YFSETQ.

This clone turned up a few times. This sequence joins TRBV7-2 and TRBJ1-1; D not certain. Trimming shortened V by 2 bases and J by 2 bases, and 6 bases separated the two germline ends. CDR1 and CDR2 from the germline V gene are SGHTA and FQGNSA. This CDR3 comprises 13 residues. The CDR3 region has the DNA TGTGCCAGCAGCTTACAGCCAAACACTGAAGCTTTCTTT. Amino acid sequence: CASSLQPNTEAFF. Drawing the rest from reference TRBV7-2 and TRBJ1-1, the complete variable domain is GAGVSQSPSNKVTEKGKDVELRCDPISGHTALYWYRQSLGQGLEFLIYFQGNSAPDKSGLPSDRFSAERTGGSVSTLTIQRTQQEDSAVYLCASSLQPNTEAFFGQGTRLTVV.

This clone appeared a single time. The chain uses TRBV6-5 and TRBJ2-2, with a tentative D call TRBD1 (6 bases). The CDR3 totals 12 residues. Between the trimmed V and J ends, which lost 4 bases and 12 bases, there was a span of 12 bases. Germline V gene lookup returns CDR1 MNHEY and CDR2 SVGAGI. CDR3 DNA sequence: TGTGCCAGCAGTTCGACAGGAGATAAGCTGTTTTTT. Translated, it gives CASSSTGDKLFF.

The rearrangement uses TRBV15 and TRBJ2-1; perhaps TRBD1 as D (5 bases). Looked up from germline, CDR1 is LNHNV and CDR2 is YYDKDF (reference sequence). CDR3 length: 14 amino acids. Trimming left V 5 bases short and J 4 bases short, with 12 bases between. CDR3 in amino acids: CATSGQLVYNEQFF. The CDR3 DNA is TGTGCCACCAGCGGACAACTGGTTTACAATGAGCAGTTCTTC.

The rearrangement joins TRBV7-8 to TRBJ2-3, with 10 nucleotides matching TRBD2. With 0 bases clipped from V and 4 bases from J, the junction kept 4 bases outside the gene matches. This CDR3 contains 16 residues. Per germline, CDR1 SGHVS and CDR2 FQNEAQ. The CDR3, as DNA: TGTGCCAGCAGCTTAGCTCCTAGCGGGAGTTCAGATACGCAGTATTTT. Protein sequence: CASSLAPSGSSDTQYF.

This chain joins TRBV5-1 and TRBJ2-3, with 10 positions matching TRBD2. The J segment lost 4 bases and the V segment lost 2 bases, leaving 1 base of the junction unmatched. This CDR3 is built from 14 residues. CDR1 and CDR2 from the germline V gene are SGHRS and YFSETQ. The CDR3 loop reads CASSFSGRADTQYF. Written as DNA, the CDR3 is TGCGCCAGCAGCTTCAGCGGGAGGGCAGATACGCAGTATTTT.

This clone was seen a handful of times. This chain uses TRBV18 with TRBJ1-1; D not certain. This CDR3 has 15 residues. V lost 2 bases, J lost 5 bases, and 15 bases lay in between. Germline CDR1 and CDR2: KGHSH and LQKENI. The CDR3, as DNA: TGTGCCAGCTCACCAACGGGTAACTTCAAGACTGAAGCTTTCTTT. This translates into CASSPTGNFKTEAFF.

The V and J genes are TRBV5-1 and TRBJ1-3, with a weak D call TRBD1 (5 bases). The CDR3 length is 15 residues. Trimming pared 1 base from V and 0 bases from J, leaving 8 bases between. Germline V gene lookup returns CDR1 SGHRS and CDR2 YFSETQ. CDR3: CASSLIGVSGNTIYF. The CDR3 DNA sequence: TGCGCCAGCAGCTTGATAGGGGTCTCTGGAAACACCATATATTTT.